The rows below give T cell receptor beta chains drawn from one sample of a study of blood T cell repertoires in COVID-19. The assay was immunoSEQ multiplex PCR, and TCRdb's table has in-frame clones only and misses some. The sample records under 250,000 clones, 84% being singletons. Input material: peripheral blood. The receptors originated from a man aged 45 to 65 with active or convalescent COVID-19. CDR3s include the opening cysteine and the closing phenylalanine or tryptophan. Fields, in order: clone size, D gene, V gene, J gene, CDR3 DNA, CDR3 protein. The D gene is left open where the match is weak. Some rows mark clone size as missing; the rest say once, few, many or name a class of expanded clone.

clone size: .
D gene: TRBD1
V gene: TRBV6-5
J gene: TRBJ1-6
CDR3 DNA: TGTGCCAGCAGTTACTCCTCGGGACAGGGTAATTCACCCCTCCACTTT
CDR3 protein: CASSYSSGQGNSPLHF

clone size: .
D gene: TRBD2
V gene: TRBV11-2
J gene: TRBJ2-2
CDR3 DNA: TGTGCCAGCAGCTTAGGTTGGGGCGGGGGAGCCGGGGAGCTGTTTTTT
CDR3 protein: CASSLGWGGGAGELFF

clone size: .
D gene: TRBD1
V gene: TRBV11-2
J gene: TRBJ1-5
CDR3 DNA: TGTGCCAGCAGCTTATCACAGGGGGGTCCCCAGCATTTT
CDR3 protein: CASSLSQGGPQHF

clone size: few
D gene: .
V gene: TRBV18
J gene: TRBJ1-6
CDR3 DNA: TGTGCCAGCTCATCTACTACGGGGCGGGGTCCAAATTCACCCCTCCACTTT
CDR3 protein: CASSSTTGRGPNSPLHF

clone size: .
D gene: .
V gene: TRBV6-5
J gene: TRBJ2-5
CDR3 DNA: TGTGCCAGCAGAGACTCGGATCGTTCGGGGACCCAGTACTTC
CDR3 protein: CASRDSDRSGTQYF

clone size: .
D gene: .
V gene: TRBV29-1
J gene: TRBJ2-1
CDR3 DNA: TGCAGCGTACTCCGGGGGAATGAGCAGTTCTTC
CDR3 protein: CSVLRGNEQFF

clone size: .
D gene: .
V gene: TRBV5-5
J gene: TRBJ1-4
CDR3 DNA: TGTGCCAGCAGCCTGTTAATAGGACACATAACTAATGAAAAACTGTTTTTT
CDR3 protein: CASSLLIGHITNEKLFF

clone size: .
D gene: TRBD1
V gene: TRBV5-1
J gene: TRBJ1-6
CDR3 DNA: TGCGCCAGCAGCTGGAGACAGGGGCTGGATTCACCCCTCCACTTT
CDR3 protein: CASSWRQGLDSPLHF

clone size: .
D gene: TRBD1
V gene: TRBV7-6
J gene: TRBJ2-1
CDR3 DNA: TGTGCCAGCAGCTCGCACCGGGACAGGGCTTTGAGGACGTCCTACAATGAGCAGTTCTTC
CDR3 protein: CASSSHRDRALRTSYNEQFF

clone size: once
D gene: .
V gene: TRBV5-1
J gene: TRBJ2-5
CDR3 DNA: TGCGCCAGCAGCTTGGTAGTCTTCCCAAAGACCCAGTACTTC
CDR3 protein: CASSLVVFPKTQYF

clone size: few
D gene: TRBD2
V gene: TRBV20-1
J gene: TRBJ2-7
CDR3 DNA: TGCAGTGCGAGTCGGGCCGGGACTAGCCTGTACTTC
CDR3 protein: CSASRAGTSLYF

clone size: once
D gene: TRBD2
V gene: TRBV28
J gene: TRBJ2-1
CDR3 DNA: TGTGCCAGCAGTTTAGCGGGAGGATCCTACAATGAGCAGTTCTTC
CDR3 protein: CASSLAGGSYNEQFF

clone size: .
D gene: .
V gene: TRBV4-2
J gene: TRBJ2-1
CDR3 DNA: TGTGCCAGCAGCCAAGACGAGACTAGGCCCTACAATGAGCAGTTCTTC
CDR3 protein: CASSQDETRPYNEQFF

clone size: .
D gene: .
V gene: TRBV27
J gene: TRBJ1-2
CDR3 DNA: TGTGCCAGCAGTTTAAGGGCAGGGCCGGCCTATGGCTACACCTTC
CDR3 protein: CASSLRAGPAYGYTF

clone size: .
D gene: TRBD2
V gene: TRBV10-3
J gene: TRBJ2-1
CDR3 DNA: TGTGCCACTTACACGCGCGAGCGAGAAGCGGGAGCCTACAATGAGCAGTTCTTC
CDR3 protein: CATYTREREAGAYNEQFF

clone size: .
D gene: .
V gene: TRBV6-5
J gene: TRBJ2-7
CDR3 DNA: TGTGCCAGCAGTTACTCGGGCGTTGGCGAGCAGTACTTC
CDR3 protein: CASSYSGVGEQYF

clone size: .
D gene: .
V gene: TRBV7-2
J gene: TRBJ1-5
CDR3 DNA: TGTGCCAGCAGCTTAGGGACGGGGAACGCTCAGCCCCAGCATTTT
CDR3 protein: CASSLGTGNAQPQHF

clone size: .
D gene: TRBD2
V gene: TRBV3-1/TRBV3-2
J gene: TRBJ2-5
CDR3 DNA: TGTGCCAGCAGCCAAGTAGAGTGGTTAGCGGGAGATGAGACCCAGTACTTC
CDR3 protein: CASSQVEWLAGDETQYF

clone size: .
D gene: TRBD1
V gene: TRBV24-1
J gene: TRBJ2-5
CDR3 DNA: TGTGCCACCAGTGATTTGCCAAAGCTCGGGACAGGGATACCGGAGACCCAGTACTTC
CDR3 protein: CATSDLPKLGTGIPETQYF